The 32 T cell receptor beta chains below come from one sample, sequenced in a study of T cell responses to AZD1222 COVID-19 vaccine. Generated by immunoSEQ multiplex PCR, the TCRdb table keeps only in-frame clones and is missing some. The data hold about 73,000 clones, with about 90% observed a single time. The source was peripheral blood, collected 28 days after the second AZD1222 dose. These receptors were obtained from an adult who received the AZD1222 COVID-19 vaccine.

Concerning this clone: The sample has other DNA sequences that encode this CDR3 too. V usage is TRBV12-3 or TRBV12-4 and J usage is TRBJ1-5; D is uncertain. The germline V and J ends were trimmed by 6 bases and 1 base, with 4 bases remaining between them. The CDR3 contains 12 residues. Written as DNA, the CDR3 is TGTGCCAGCAGCCCAAGCAATCAGCCCCAGCATTTT. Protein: CASSPSNQPQHF.

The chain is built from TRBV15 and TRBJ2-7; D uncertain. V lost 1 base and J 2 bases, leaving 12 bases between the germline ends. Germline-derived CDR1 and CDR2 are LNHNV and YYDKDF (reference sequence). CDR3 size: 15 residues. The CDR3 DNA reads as TGTGCCACCAGCAGAGCTATAGCCGCCCCCTACGAGCAGTACTTC. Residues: CATSRAIAAPYEQYF.

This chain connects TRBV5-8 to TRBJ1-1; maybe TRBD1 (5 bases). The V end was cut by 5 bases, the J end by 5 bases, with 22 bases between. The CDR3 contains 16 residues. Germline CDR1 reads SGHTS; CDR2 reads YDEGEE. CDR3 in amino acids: CASSLTLRGPGTEAFF. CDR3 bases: TGTGCCAGCAGTTTAACACTTCGGGGCCCAGGAACTGAAGCTTTCTTT.

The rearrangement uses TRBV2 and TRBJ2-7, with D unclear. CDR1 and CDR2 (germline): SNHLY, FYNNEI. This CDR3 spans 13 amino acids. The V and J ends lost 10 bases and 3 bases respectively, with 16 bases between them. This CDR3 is CAISRPGRYEQYF. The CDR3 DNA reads TGTGCCATTAGCCGACCCGGCCGCTACGAGCAGTACTTC.

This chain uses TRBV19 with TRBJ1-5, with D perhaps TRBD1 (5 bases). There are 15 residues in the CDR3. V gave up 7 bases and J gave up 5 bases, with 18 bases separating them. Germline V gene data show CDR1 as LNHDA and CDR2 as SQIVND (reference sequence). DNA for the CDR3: TGTGCCAGTACCGGGGGTTGGACAAGCGATCAGCCCCAGCATTTT. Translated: CASTGGWTSDQPQHF. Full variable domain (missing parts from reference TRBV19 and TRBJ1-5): DGGITQSPKYLFRKEGQNVTLSCEQNLNHDAMYWYRQDPGQGLRLIYYSQIVNDFQKGDIAEGYSVSREKKESFPLTVTSAQKNPTAFYLCASTGGWTSDQPQHFGDGTRLSIL.

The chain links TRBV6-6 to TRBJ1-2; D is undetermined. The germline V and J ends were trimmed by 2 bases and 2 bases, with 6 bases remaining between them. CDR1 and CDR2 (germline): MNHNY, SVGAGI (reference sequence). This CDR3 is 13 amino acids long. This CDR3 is CASSYDGNYGYTF. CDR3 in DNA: TGTGCCAGCAGTTACGACGGGAACTATGGCTACACCTTC.

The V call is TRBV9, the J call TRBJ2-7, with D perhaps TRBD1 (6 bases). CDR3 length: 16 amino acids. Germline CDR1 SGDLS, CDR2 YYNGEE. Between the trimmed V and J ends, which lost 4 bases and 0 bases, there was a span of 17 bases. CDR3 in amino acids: CASSPRQAQNSYEQYF. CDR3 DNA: TGTGCCAGCAGCCCAAGACAGGCCCAAAACTCCTACGAGCAGTACTTC.

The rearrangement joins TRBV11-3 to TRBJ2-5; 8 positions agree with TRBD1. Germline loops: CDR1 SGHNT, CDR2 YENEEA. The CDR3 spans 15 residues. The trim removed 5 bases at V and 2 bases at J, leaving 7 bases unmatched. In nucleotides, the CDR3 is TGTGCCAGCAGCCCCGGACAGGGCTTACAAGAGACCCAGTACTTC. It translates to CASSPGQGLQETQYF.

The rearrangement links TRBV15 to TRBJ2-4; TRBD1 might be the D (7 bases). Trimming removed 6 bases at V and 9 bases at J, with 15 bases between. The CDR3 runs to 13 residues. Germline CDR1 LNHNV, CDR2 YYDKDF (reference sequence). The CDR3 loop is CATREGTVPIQYF. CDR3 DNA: TGTGCCACCAGGGAGGGGACAGTCCCCATTCAGTACTTC. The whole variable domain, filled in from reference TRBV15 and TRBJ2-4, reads DAMVIQNPRYQVTQFGKPVTLSCSQTLNHNVMYWYQQKSSQAPKLLFHYYDKDFNNEADTPDNFQSRRPNTSFCFLDIRSPGLGDTAMYLCATREGTVPIQYFGAGTRLSVL.

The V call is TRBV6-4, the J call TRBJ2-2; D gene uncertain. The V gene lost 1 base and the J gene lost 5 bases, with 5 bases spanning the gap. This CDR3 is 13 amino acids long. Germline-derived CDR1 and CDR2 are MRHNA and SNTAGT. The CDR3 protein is CASSDLGTGELFF. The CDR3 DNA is TGTGCCAGCAGTGACTTGGGGACCGGGGAGCTGTTTTTT.

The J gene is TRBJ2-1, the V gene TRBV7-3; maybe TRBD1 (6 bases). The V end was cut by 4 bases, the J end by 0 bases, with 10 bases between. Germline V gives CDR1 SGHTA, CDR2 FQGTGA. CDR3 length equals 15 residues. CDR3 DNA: TGTGCCAGCAGCTCCCTAGGGGGCTCCTACAATGAGCAGTTCTTC. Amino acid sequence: CASSSLGGSYNEQFF.

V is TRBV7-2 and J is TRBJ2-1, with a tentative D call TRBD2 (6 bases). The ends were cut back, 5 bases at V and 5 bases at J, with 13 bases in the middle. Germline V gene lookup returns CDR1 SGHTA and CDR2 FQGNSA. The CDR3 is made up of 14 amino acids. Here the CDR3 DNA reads TGTGCCAGCAGCCCGCGGCGGGGAGACAATGAGCAGTTCTTC. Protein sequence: CASSPRRGDNEQFF.

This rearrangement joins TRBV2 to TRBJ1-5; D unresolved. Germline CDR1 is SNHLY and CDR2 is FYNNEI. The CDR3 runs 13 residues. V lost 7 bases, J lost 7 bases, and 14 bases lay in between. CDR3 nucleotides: TGTGCCAGCAAGGAATTAACTGGGCAGCCCCAGCATTTT. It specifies CASKELTGQPQHF.

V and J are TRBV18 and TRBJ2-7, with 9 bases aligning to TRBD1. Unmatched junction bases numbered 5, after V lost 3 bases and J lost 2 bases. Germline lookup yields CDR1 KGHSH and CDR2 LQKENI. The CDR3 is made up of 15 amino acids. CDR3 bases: TGTGCCAGCTCACCCCGACAGGGGGGAGCCTACGAGCAGTACTTC. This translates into CASSPRQGGAYEQYF.

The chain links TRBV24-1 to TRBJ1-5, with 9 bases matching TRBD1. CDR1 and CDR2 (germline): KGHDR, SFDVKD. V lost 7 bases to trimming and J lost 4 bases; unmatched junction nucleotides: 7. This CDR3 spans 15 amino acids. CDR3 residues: CATSASDRGNQPQHF. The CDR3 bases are TGTGCCACCAGCGCTTCAGACAGGGGGAATCAGCCCCAGCATTTT.

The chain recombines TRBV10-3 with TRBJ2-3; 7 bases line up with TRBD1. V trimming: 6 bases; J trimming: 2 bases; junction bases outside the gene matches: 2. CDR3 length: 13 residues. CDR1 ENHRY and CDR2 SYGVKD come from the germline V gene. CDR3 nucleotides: TGTGCCATCAGAGAGGGGGCCACAGATACGCAGTATTTT. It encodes CAIREGATDTQYF.

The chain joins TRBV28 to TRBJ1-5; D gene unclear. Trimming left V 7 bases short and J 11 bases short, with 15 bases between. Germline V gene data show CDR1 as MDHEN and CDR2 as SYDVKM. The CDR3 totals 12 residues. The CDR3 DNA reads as TGTGCCAGCAATCGGCAAGCCGGGGCCCAGCATTTT. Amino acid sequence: CASNRQAGAQHF.

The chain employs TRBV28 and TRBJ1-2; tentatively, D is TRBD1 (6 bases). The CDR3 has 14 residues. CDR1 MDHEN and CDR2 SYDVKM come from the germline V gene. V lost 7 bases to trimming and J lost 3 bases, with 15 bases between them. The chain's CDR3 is CASISGAGDYGYTF. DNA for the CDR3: TGTGCCAGCATTTCGGGGGCAGGGGACTATGGCTACACCTTC.

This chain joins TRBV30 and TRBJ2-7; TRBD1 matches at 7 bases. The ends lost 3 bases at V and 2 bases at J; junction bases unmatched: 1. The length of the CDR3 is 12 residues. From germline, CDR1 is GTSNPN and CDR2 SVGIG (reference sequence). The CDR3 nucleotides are TGTGCCTGGAGAGGGACAGCCTACGAGCAGTACTTC. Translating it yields CAWRGTAYEQYF.

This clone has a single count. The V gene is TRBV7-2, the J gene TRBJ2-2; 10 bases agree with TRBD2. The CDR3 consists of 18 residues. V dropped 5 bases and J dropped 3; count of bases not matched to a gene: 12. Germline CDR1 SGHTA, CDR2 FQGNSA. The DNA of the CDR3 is TGTGCCAGCAGCGGGTTAGCGGGGGGTTGGATGCACACCGGGGAGCTGTTTTTT. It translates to CASSGLAGGWMHTGELFF.

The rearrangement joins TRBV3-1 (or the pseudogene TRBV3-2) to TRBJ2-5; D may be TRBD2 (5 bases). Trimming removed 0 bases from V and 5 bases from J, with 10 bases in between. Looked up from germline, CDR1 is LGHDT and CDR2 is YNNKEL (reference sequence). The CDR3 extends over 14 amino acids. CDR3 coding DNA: TGTGCCAGCAGCCAAGAGACCGAGGGCGAGACCCAGTACTTC. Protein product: CASSQETEGETQYF.

The CDR3 coding sequence is TGCGCCAGCAGCTTGACAGCTAACTATGGCTACACCTTC. It codes for CASSLTANYGYTF. The chain uses TRBV4-1 and TRBJ1-2; possibly TRBD1 for D (5 bases). Germline assignment: CDR1 MGHRA and CDR2 YSYEKL. Trimming stripped 5 bases from V and 0 bases from J, with 7 bases between. The CDR3 spans 13 residues.

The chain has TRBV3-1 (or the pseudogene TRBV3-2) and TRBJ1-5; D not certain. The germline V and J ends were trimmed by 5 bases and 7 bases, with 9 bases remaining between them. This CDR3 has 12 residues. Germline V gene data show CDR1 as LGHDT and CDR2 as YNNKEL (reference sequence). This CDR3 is CASSGLQQPQHF. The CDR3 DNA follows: TGTGCCAGCAGCGGGCTGCAGCAGCCCCAGCATTTT.

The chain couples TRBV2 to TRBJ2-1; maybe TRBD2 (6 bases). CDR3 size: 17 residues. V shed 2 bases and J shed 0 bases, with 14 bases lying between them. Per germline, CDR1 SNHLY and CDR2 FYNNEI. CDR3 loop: CASSESGSGFSYNEQFF. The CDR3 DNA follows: TGTGCCAGCAGTGAATCGGGTAGCGGCTTCTCCTACAATGAGCAGTTCTTC.

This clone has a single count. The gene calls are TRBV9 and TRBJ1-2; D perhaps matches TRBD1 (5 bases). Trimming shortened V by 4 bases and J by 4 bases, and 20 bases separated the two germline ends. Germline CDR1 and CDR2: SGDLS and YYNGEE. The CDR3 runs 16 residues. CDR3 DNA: TGTGCCAGCAGCCCAGGGAACTCAAGGAGGGCCTATGGCTACACCTTC. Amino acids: CASSPGNSRRAYGYTF. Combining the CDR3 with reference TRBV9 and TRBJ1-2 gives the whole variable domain DSGVTQTPKHLITATGQRVTLRCSPRSGDLSVYWYQQSLDQGLQFLIQYYNGEERAKGNILERFSAQQFPDLHSELNLSSLELGDSALYFCASSPGNSRRAYGYTFGSGTRLTVV.

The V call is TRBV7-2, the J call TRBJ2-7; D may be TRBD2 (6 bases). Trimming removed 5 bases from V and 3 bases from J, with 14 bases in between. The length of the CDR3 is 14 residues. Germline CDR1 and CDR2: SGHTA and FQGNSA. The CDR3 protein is CASSPSGGGYEQYF. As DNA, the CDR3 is TGTGCCAGCAGCCCGAGTGGGGGAGGCTACGAGCAGTACTTC.

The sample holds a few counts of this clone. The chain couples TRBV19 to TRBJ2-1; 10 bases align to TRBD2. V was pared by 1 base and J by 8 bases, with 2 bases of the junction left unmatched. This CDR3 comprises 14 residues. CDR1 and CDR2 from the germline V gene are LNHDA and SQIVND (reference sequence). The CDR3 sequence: CASSIGSGGHEQFF. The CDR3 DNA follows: TGTGCCAGTAGTATAGGTAGCGGGGGGCATGAGCAGTTCTTC.

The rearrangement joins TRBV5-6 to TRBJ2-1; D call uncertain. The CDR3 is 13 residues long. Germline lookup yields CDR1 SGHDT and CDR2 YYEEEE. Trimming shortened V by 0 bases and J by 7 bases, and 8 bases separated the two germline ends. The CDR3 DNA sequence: TGTGCCAGCAGCTTGGGCGTTACAAATGAGCAGTTCTTC. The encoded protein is CASSLGVTNEQFF.

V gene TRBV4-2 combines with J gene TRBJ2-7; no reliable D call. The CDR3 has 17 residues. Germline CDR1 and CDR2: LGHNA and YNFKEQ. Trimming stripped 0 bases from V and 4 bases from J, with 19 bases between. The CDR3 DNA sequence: TGTGCCAGCAGCCAAGATTCGACAAGGAAGCAGGTATACGAGCAGTACTTC. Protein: CASSQDSTRKQVYEQYF.

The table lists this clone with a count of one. The CDR3 loop reads CASSSGPQGVYTF. The CDR3 DNA reads TGTGCCAGCAGCTCAGGCCCACAGGGGGTCTACACCTTC. The chain joins TRBV7-9 to TRBJ1-2; 8 bases are shared with TRBD1. V gave up 4 bases and J gave up 10 bases; unmatched junction bases: 8. Germline V gene data show CDR1 as SEHNR and CDR2 as FQNEAQ (reference sequence). The CDR3 runs to 13 residues.

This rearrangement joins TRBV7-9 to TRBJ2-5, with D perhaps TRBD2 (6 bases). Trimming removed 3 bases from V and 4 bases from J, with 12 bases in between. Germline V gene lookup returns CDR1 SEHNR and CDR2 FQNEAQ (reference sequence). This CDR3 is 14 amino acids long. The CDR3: CASSLTSRSETQYF. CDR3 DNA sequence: TGTGCCAGCAGCTTGACTAGTCGTTCAGAGACCCAGTACTTC.

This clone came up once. This CDR3 is CASSLGLAGGATDTQYF. The CDR3 coding sequence is TGTGCCAGCAGCCTGGGACTAGCGGGGGGCGCCACAGATACGCAGTATTTT. V usage is TRBV5-5 and J usage is TRBJ2-3; 15 nucleotides line up with TRBD2. The length of the CDR3 is 17 residues. V shed 4 bases and J 2 bases; nucleotides not matched to a gene: 5. CDR1 is SGHKS and CDR2 is YYEKEE in the germline V gene (reference sequence).